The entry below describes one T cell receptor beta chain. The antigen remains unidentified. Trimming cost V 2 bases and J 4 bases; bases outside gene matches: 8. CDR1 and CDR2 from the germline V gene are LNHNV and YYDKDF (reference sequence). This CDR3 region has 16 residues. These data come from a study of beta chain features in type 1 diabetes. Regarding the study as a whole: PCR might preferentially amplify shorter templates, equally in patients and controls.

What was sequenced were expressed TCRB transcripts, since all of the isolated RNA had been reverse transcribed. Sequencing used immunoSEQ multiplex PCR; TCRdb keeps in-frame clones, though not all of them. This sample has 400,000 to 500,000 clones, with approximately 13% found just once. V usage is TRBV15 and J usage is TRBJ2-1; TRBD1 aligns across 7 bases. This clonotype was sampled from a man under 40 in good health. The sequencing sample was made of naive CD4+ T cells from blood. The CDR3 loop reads CATSRFRDSRYNEQFF. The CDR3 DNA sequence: TGTGCCACCAGCAGATTTAGGGACAGTAGATACAATGAGCAGTTCTTC.